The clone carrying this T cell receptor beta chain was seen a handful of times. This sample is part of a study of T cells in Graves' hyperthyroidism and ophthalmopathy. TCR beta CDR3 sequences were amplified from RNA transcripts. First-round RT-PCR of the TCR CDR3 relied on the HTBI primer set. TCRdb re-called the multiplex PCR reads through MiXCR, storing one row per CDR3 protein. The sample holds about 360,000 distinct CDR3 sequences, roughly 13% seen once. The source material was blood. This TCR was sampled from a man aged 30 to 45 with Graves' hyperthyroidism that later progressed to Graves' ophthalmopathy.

The CDR3 spells CASSLKGGNTQYF. CDR3 sequence (DNA): TGTGCCAGCAGCTTGAAAGGGGGAAATACGCAGTATTTT. The chain employs TRBV5-6 and TRBJ2-3; possible D gene TRBD1, 6 bases. The CDR3 covers 13 residues. Trimming took 1 base from V and 7 from J, leaving 10 bases between them. The germline gives CDR1 SGHDT, CDR2 YYEEEE.